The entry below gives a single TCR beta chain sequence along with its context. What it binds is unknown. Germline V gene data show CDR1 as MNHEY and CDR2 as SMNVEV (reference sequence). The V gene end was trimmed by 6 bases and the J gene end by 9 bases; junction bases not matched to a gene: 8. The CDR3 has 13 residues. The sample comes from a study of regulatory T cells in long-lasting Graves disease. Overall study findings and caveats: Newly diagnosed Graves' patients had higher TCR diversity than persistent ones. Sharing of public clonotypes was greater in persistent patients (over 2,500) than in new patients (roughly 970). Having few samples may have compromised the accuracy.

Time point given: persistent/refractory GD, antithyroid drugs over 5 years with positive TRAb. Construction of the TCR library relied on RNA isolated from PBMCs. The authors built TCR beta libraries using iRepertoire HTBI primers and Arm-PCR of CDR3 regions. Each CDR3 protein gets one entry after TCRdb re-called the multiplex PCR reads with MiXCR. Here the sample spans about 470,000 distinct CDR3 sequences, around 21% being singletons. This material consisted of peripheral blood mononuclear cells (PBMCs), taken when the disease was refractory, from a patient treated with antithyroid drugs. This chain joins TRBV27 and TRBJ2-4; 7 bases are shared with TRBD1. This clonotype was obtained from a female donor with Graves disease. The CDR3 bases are TGTGCCAGCAGCACGACAGGGTCAGGCATTCAGTACTTC. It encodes CASSTTGSGIQYF.